The 27 T cell receptor beta chains below all came from one sample that was sequenced in a study of Graves' ophthalmopathy and Graves' hyperthyroidism. Investigators amplified TCR beta CDR3 regions from RNA transcripts. HTBI primers were used in a first-round RT-PCR, which preceded a second-round multiplex PCR. TCRdb called the multiplex PCR reads again in MiXCR, with one record for every CDR3 protein. The table lists about 220,000 distinct CDR3 sequences, around a fifth of them singletons. The sequenced sample consisted of peripheral blood. The receptors stem from a woman in her fifties or sixties with Graves' ophthalmopathy.

This clonotype appeared many times. The chain links TRBV6-1 to TRBJ1-1, with D unclear. There are 14 residues in the CDR3. The V gene's germline CDR1 is MNHNS and CDR2 SASEGT. Trimming took 4 bases from V and 11 from J, leaving 20 bases between them. CDR3 amino acids: CASSGTGREMVAFF. The CDR3 DNA follows: TGTGCCAGCAGTGGAACCGGGAGAGAAATGGTGGCTTTCTTT.

This clonotype was recorded many times. V gene TRBV12-3 or TRBV12-4 combines with J gene TRBJ1-5; 8 nucleotides align to TRBD1. Losses at the gene ends were 5 bases for V and 11 bases for J; bases not matched to a gene: 17. The CDR3 has 16 amino acids. The CDR3 loop is CASSLNSGGGGGTQHF. CDR3 nucleotides: TGTGCCAGCAGTCTCAACTCAGGGGGCGGTGGAGGGACCCAGCATTTT.

The V and J genes are TRBV18 and TRBJ1-3; D ambiguous. Trimming took off 3 bases at V and 3 bases at J, with 0 bases between the two ends. Germline-derived CDR1 and CDR2 are KGHSH and LQKENI. This CDR3 is 11 amino acids long. The CDR3 loop is CASSPGNTIYF. CDR3 nucleotides: TGTGCCAGCTCACCTGGAAACACCATATATTTT.

The table lists this clonotype with many counts. J is TRBJ2-5 and V is TRBV19; 7 nucleotides match TRBD2. The CDR3 consists of 16 residues. CDR1 LNHDA and CDR2 SQIVND come from the germline V gene (reference sequence). V shed 0 bases, J shed 5 bases, and the junction held 9 bases outside the gene matches. The CDR3 bases are TGTGCCAGTAGTATAGAAGGGAGGGCTTTCGTGGAGACCCAGTACTTC. The encoded protein is CASSIEGRAFVETQYF.

With respect to this clonotype: A read error is possible here, since a much larger clone lies one base away. This chain links TRBV7-8 with TRBJ2-5; 7 bases agree with TRBD1. The germline V gene encodes CDR1 SGHVS and CDR2 FQNEAQ. The CDR3 is made up of 12 amino acids. Trimming removed 8 bases from V and 5 bases from J; junction bases left unmatched: 5. DNA for the CDR3: TGTGCCAGCGGCCCGGACAGGGAGACCCAGTACTTC. Translation: CASGPDRETQYF.

The gene calls are TRBV6-5 and TRBJ2-2; D is possibly TRBD2 (5 bases). V was clipped by 3 bases and J by 4 bases, with 9 bases between them. Germline V CDR1 and CDR2: MNHEY, SVGAGI. This CDR3 is built from 14 residues. DNA for the CDR3: TGTGCCAGCAGTTATTACAGCGGCACCGGGGAGCTGTTTTTT. Translating gives CASSYYSGTGELFF.

The V call is TRBV30, the J call TRBJ2-2; no definite D call. Trimming shortened V by 1 base and J by 3 bases, and 6 bases separated the two germline ends. This CDR3 spans 13 amino acids. Germline CDR1 is GTSNPN and CDR2 is SVGIG (reference sequence). CDR3 nucleotides: TGTGCCTGGAGTGGTAGTTACACCGGGGAGCTGTTTTTT. This gives the protein CAWSGSYTGELFF.

The rearrangement uses TRBV5-4 and TRBJ1-1, with 7 bases identical to TRBD1. CDR1 and CDR2 (germline): SGHNT, YYREEE (reference sequence). This CDR3 contains 14 residues. The ends lost 4 bases at V and 0 bases at J; junction bases unmatched: 3. CDR3 protein: CASSIRGMNTEAFF. DNA for the CDR3: TGTGCCAGCAGCATCAGGGGGATGAACACTGAAGCTTTCTTT. Complete variable domain (other parts from reference TRBV5-4 and TRBJ1-1): ETGVTQSPTHLIKTRGQQVTLRCSSQSGHNTVSWYQQALGQGPQFIFQYYREEENGRGNFPPRFSGLQFPNYSSELNVNALELDDSALYLCASSIRGMNTEAFFGQGTRLTVV.

Points on this clonotype: With a much larger clone just one base away, this may be a read error. The chain couples TRBV2 to TRBJ2-7; a weak D match, TRBD1 (5 bases). The germline V gene has CDR1 SNHLY and CDR2 FYNNEI. The CDR3 spans 11 residues. DNA of the CDR3: TGTGCCATCAGTGAGGAACAGGCTCAGTACTTC. Its protein product is CAISEEQAQYF. The variable domain in full, completed from reference TRBV2 and TRBJ2-7, reads EPEVTQTPSHQVTQMGQEVILRCVPISNHLYFYWYRQILGQKVEFLVSFYNNEISEKSEIFDDQFSVERPDGSNFTLKIRSTKLEDSAMYFCAISEEQAQYFGPGTRLTVT.

This clonotype was counted many times. This chain joins TRBV12-3 or TRBV12-4 and TRBJ2-7; D perhaps matches TRBD2 (6 bases). The CDR3 has 13 residues. V dropped 5 bases and J dropped 2 bases, with 10 bases sitting between them. The CDR3 DNA is TGTGCCAGCAGTAGACTAGGGCCCTACGAGCAGTACTTC. It yields the protein CASSRLGPYEQYF.

This clonotype was recorded a few times. The V call is TRBV30, the J call TRBJ2-7; 7 bases agree with TRBD2. The CDR3 contains 15 residues. The V and J ends lost 4 bases and 4 bases, in that order; junction bases with no gene match: 13. Germline CDR1 is GTSNPN and CDR2 is SVGIG (reference sequence). Here the CDR3 DNA reads TGTGCCTGGAAGGGAGGGCTCCGAGGAATATACGAGCAGTACTTC. It yields the protein CAWKGGLRGIYEQYF.

This clonotype occurred once. The chain recombines TRBV2 with TRBJ1-2; D may be TRBD1 (6 bases). The CDR3 is 14 amino acids. Deletions cut 1 base from V and 5 bases from J, with 11 bases between. Germline V lookup: CDR1 SNHLY, CDR2 FYNNEI. CDR3 residues: CASSEGAGEYGYTF. DNA of the CDR3: TGTGCCAGCAGTGAAGGGGCAGGGGAGTATGGCTACACCTTC.

The V and J genes are TRBV27 and TRBJ1-6, with 9 bases identical to TRBD1. This CDR3 has 13 amino acids. The trim removed 3 bases at V and 15 bases at J, leaving 6 bases unmatched. Germline CDR1 is MNHEY and CDR2 is SMNVEV (reference sequence). CDR3 bases: TGTGCCAGCAGTTTTAGAGAGGACAGGGGCCTCCACTTT. This codes for CASSFREDRGLHF.

Regarding this clonotype: At one boundary the junction diverges from the germline segment, which might be a read error. The genes are TRBV20-1 and TRBJ1-6; maybe TRBD1 (5 bases). CDR3 size: 11 residues. Germline lookup yields CDR1 DFQATT and CDR2 SNEGSKA (reference sequence). CDR3 DNA: TGCAGTGCGAGAGCGGGGCTCCCCCTCCACTTT. Translating gives CSARAGLPLHF.

The chain employs TRBV5-6 and TRBJ2-7; TRBD1 or TRBD2 may be the D gene (6 bases each). This CDR3 comprises 16 residues. V lost 1 base and J 3 bases, leaving 17 bases between the germline ends. Germline V gene data show CDR1 as SGHDT and CDR2 as YYEEEE. The CDR3 region has the DNA TGTGCCAGCAGCTTGCGGGGAGTAGGGGGGAACTACGAGCAGTACTTC. Translation: CASSLRGVGGNYEQYF.

This clonotype showed up many times. V and J are TRBV19 and TRBJ1-5, with 10 bases lining up with TRBD1. Trimming at V came to 5 bases and at J to 10 bases, leaving 14 bases not matched to a gene. The CDR3 runs 16 residues. CDR1 is LNHDA, CDR2 SQIVND, per germline (reference sequence). This CDR3 is CASSWRDRGLKNPQHF. The CDR3, as DNA: TGTGCCAGTAGTTGGCGAGACAGGGGGCTAAAAAACCCCCAGCATTTT.

The chain employs TRBV5-1 and TRBJ2-5, with D possibly being TRBD2 (5 bases). The CDR3 spans 15 residues. The V end was cut by 1 base, the J end by 1 base, with 11 bases between. Germline V CDR1 and CDR2: SGHRS, YFSETQ. The CDR3 nucleotides are TGCGCCAGCAGCTTGTGGTCGAGGGTCCAAGAGACCCAGTACTTC. Amino acid sequence: CASSLWSRVQETQYF.

This clonotype was seen repeatedly, ten times or more. The chain joins TRBV27 to TRBJ2-7, with D unresolved. The V gene's germline CDR1 is MNHEY and CDR2 SMNVEV (reference sequence). V gave up 5 bases and J gave up 5 bases, with 10 bases separating them. CDR3 length: 12 residues. CDR3: CASSQTSNEQYF. The CDR3 DNA reads TGTGCCAGCAGTCAGACAAGCAACGAGCAGTACTTC.

This clonotype was observed a handful of times. A much larger clone sits a single nucleotide away, making a read error possible. The V call is TRBV19, the J call TRBJ1-5; 7 positions match TRBD1. The CDR3 contains 15 residues. CDR1 is LNHDA and CDR2 is SQIVND in the germline V gene (reference sequence). Losses at the gene ends were 3 bases for V and 9 bases for J; bases not matched to a gene: 11. The CDR3: CASSMSTGKFRPQHF. The CDR3 DNA reads as TGTGCCAGTAGTATGTCGACAGGGAAGTTTCGGCCCCAGCATTTT.

The sample holds many counts of this clonotype. The V and J genes are TRBV27 and TRBJ2-7; 13 bases are a match to TRBD2. Germline V CDR1 and CDR2: MNHEY, SMNVEV (reference sequence). The CDR3 is made up of 15 amino acids. The ends lost 8 bases at V and 4 bases at J; junction bases unmatched: 8. CDR3 in DNA: TGTGCCAGCCAAGGTGGGACTAGCGGGAAATACGAGCAGTACTTC. Its translation is CASQGGTSGKYEQYF.

This clonotype was seen at least ten times. This chain connects TRBV19 to TRBJ2-7, with D unresolved. The length of the CDR3 is 14 residues. Germline CDR1 LNHDA, CDR2 SQIVND (reference sequence). V lost 6 bases to trimming and J lost 0 bases, with 12 bases between them. The CDR3 protein is CASSLTQPSYEQYF. CDR3 coding DNA: TGTGCCAGTAGCCTTACACAACCCTCCTACGAGCAGTACTTC.

This clonotype was seen only a few times. The rearrangement uses TRBV30 and TRBJ1-5; TRBD1 agrees at 9 bases. The CDR3 contains 15 residues. Trimming removed 5 bases from V and 2 bases from J; junction bases left unmatched: 7. Germline CDR1 reads GTSNPN; CDR2 reads SVGIG (reference sequence). In nucleotides, the CDR3 is TGTGCCTGGGACAGGGGGTCGAGAGGCAATCAGCCCCAGCATTTT. Residues: CAWDRGSRGNQPQHF. The full variable domain, completed using reference TRBV30 and TRBJ1-5, is SQTIHQWPATLVQPVGSPLSLECTVEGTSNPNLYWYRQAAGRGLQLLFYSVGIGQISSEVPQNLSASRPQDRQFILSSKKLLLSDSGFYLCAWDRGSRGNQPQHFGDGTRLSIL.

This clonotype was seen many times. V and J are TRBV2 and TRBJ1-2; D not certain. The CDR3 contains 14 residues. Germline V lookup: CDR1 SNHLY, CDR2 FYNNEI. V was pared by 4 bases and J by 1 base, with 10 bases between. The CDR3 region is CASSGLGYNYGYTF. The CDR3 region has the DNA TGTGCCAGCAGTGGACTGGGTTATAACTATGGCTACACCTTC.

A word on this clonotype: Sequence at one end of the junction differs from germline and may be a read error. The CDR3 DNA follows: TGTGCCACTTTTAGGGGCTCGGACACTGAAGCCTTCTTT. This translates into CATFRGSDTEAFF. The chain uses TRBV6-8 and TRBJ1-1; maybe TRBD1 (5 bases). The CDR3 runs 13 residues. Germline CDR1 reads MNHGY; CDR2 reads SAAAGT.

Many counts were recorded for this clonotype. V is TRBV6-2 or TRBV6-3 and J is TRBJ1-1; D unresolved. V lost 0 bases to trimming and J lost 0 bases, with 17 bases between them. This CDR3 spans 18 amino acids. Germline CDR1 and CDR2: MNHEY and SVGEGT. The CDR3 is CASSYSSPMAFMNTEAFF. In nucleotides, the CDR3 is TGTGCCAGCAGTTACTCGAGCCCTATGGCCTTCATGAACACTGAAGCTTTCTTT.

The gene calls are TRBV24-1 and TRBJ2-5; 9 nucleotides align to TRBD1. CDR3 length equals 13 residues. The V gene end was trimmed by 8 bases and the J gene end by 2 bases; junction bases not matched to a gene: 2. The germline V gene encodes CDR1 KGHDR and CDR2 SFDVKD. DNA for the CDR3: TGTGCCACCAAAGACAGGGGGCAAGAGACCCAGTACTTC. Protein: CATKDRGQETQYF.

This clonotype was counted only a few times. The genes are TRBV19 and TRBJ2-7, with D maybe TRBD2 (6 bases). The CDR3 has 14 residues. V was shortened by 2 bases and J by 3 bases, with 11 bases between the two germline ends. Germline values: CDR1 LNHDA, CDR2 SQIVND (reference sequence). The CDR3 loop reads CASSIRQGGYEQYF. Here the CDR3 DNA reads TGTGCCAGTAGTATACGCCAGGGAGGCTACGAGCAGTACTTC.